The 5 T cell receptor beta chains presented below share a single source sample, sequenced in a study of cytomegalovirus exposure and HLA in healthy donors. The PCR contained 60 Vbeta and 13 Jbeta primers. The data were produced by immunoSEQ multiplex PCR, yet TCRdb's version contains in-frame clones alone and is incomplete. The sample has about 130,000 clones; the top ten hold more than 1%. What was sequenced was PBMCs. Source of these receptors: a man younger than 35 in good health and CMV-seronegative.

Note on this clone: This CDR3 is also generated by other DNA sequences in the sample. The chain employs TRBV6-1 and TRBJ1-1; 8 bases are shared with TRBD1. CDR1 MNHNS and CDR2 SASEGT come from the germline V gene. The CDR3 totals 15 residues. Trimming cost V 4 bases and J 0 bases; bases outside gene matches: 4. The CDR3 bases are TGTGCCAGCAGTGCCAGACAGGGGTTGAACACTGAAGCTTTCTTT. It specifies CASSARQGLNTEAFF.

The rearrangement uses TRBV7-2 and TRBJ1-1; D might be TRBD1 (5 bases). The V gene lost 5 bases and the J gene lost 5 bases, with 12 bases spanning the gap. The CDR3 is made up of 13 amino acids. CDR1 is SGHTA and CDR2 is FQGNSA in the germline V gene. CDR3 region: CASSTTGGTEAFF. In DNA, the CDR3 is TGTGCCAGCAGCACCACGGGGGGAACTGAAGCTTTCTTT.

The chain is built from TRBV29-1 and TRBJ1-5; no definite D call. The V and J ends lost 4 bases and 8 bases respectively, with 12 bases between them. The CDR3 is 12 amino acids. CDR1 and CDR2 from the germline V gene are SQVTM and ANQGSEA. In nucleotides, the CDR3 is TGCAGCGTTGGAGGGCCTTTGGAGCCCCAGCATTTT. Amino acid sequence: CSVGGPLEPQHF.

Written as DNA, the CDR3 is TGTGCCTGGAGTCCCGACAGGGGAAATTCACCCCTCCACTTT. Protein: CAWSPDRGNSPLHF. J is TRBJ1-6 and V is TRBV30; 8 bases map to TRBD1. The CDR3 has 14 amino acids. Germline trimming cut 2 bases from V and 7 bases from J; bases unmatched to any gene: 4. The germline CDR1 and CDR2 sequences are GTSNPN and SVGIG (reference sequence).

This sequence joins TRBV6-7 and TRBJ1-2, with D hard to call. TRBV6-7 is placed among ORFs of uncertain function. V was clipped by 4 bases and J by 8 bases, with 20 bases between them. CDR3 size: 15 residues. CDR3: CASSSPLPTLMGYTF. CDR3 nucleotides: TGTGCCAGCAGTTCCCCGCTACCGACATTGATGGGCTACACCTTC.